This T cell receptor beta chain was observed in a study of regulatory T cells in long-lasting Graves disease (dated by TCRdb to about 2021). In terms of the full investigation: To count as having persistent Graves' disease, a patient had to have received antithyroid drug treatment for over 5 years with TSH receptor autoantibodies remaining persistently positive. A total of about 35 samples underwent TCR sequencing, from 13 patients with persistent Graves' disease and 20 or so patients with newly diagnosed Graves' disease. Persistent Graves' disease patients in the clinical cohort had taken antithyroid drugs for approximately 10 years on average. The study took place in China and was registered as a clinical trial. Peripheral blood TCR sequencing and RNA sequencing compared persistent Graves' disease patients with newly diagnosed Graves' disease patients.

The germline V gene sets CDR1 to MNHNS and CDR2 to SASEGT. The germline V and J ends show losses of 9 bases and 1 base respectively, and no gene match explains 5 bases of the junction. The CDR3 holds 13 amino acids from the cysteine to the phenylalanine. Only the CDR3 part of the read is kept: 39 bases, read in frame from the first base. This clonotype was seen repeatedly, ten times or more. Which antigen it targets is not known. Base qualities are not recorded, but no much larger clone differs from it by a single base. Study-wide findings and limitations: Sequencing and analysis were restricted to the TCR beta chain. A larger number of public clonotypes was shared among persistent patients (about 2,700) than among newly diagnosed patients (around 970). Compared with newly diagnosed patients, patients with persistent Graves' disease had lower TCR Shannon entropy and fewer highly expanded clones, which suggests clonal expansion. The authors acknowledged the small sample size as a limitation that may reduce accuracy. Only peripheral blood was studied, because thyroid tissue, the primary lesion, was inaccessible. Preferential use of TRBV28, TRBJ1-2 and TRBJ2-5 was observed in persistent disease, whereas TRBV20-1 and TRBJ2-1 were favored in newly diagnosed disease.

Libraries were constructed by multiplex PCR. TCRdb names Illumina HiSeq 4000 as the instrument used. CDR3 regions were amplified by Arm-PCR with iRepertoire HTBI primers to construct TCR beta libraries. Gel purification was performed on PCR products prior to sequencing. In the original analysis: Gene usage analysis of CDR3 amino acid clonotypes relied on the approximately 62 TRBV and about 15 TRBJ segments identified across samples. COPE and FqMerger were used to merge filtered high-quality paired reads into contigs. Contigs were aligned with BLAST to IMGT TRBV, TRBD and TRBJ reference genes, and CDR3 was defined per IMGT. Highly expanded clones were defined as clonotypes with a frequency above 0.1%. Shannon entropy served as the measure of repertoire diversity, while the Gini coefficient captured V-J evenness. Public clonotypes were defined as clonotypes shared by more than one individual. The raw public data were reprocessed by TCRdb itself: fastp quality trimming at Q25, MiXCR clonotype calling, in-frame beta chains only. Rows matching on CDR3 protein sequence are summarized as one entry with the most common DNA and genes. It is TCRdb's table, rather than the study itself, that gives the V and J calls and clone size. The sample contains roughly 450,000 distinct CDR3 sequences, less than 25% of them found a single time. Roughly 13% of the sample is held by the ten biggest clonotypes.

The time point label here, explained by the study, means: persistent/refractory GD, antithyroid drugs over 5 years with positive TRAb. RNA was extracted from PBMCs in TRIzol for both TCR sequencing and RNA sequencing. The diagnosis of Graves' disease was made according to American Thyroid Association guidelines. Recruitment of patients was carried out at an endocrinology department in Xi'an, China. Each patient gave approximately 10 milliliters of peripheral blood, collected in an EDTA anticoagulant tube. Ficoll Paque Plus density gradient separation was used to isolate PBMCs, and no further T cell sorting was performed. An Agilent 2100 Bioanalyzer and agarose gel were used to assess RNA quality, and a NanoDrop 2000 was used to measure RNA concentration.

The sequence was obtained from a female donor with Graves disease. The V and J genes are TRBV6-1 and TRBJ1-1; 7 bases in the middle match TRBD1. Specimen: peripheral blood mononuclear cells (PBMCs), collected when the disease was refractory, from a patient treated with antithyroid drugs. At the DNA level, the sequence is TGTGCCAGTCGGGACAGTCAGAACACTGAAGCTTTCTTT. Translated, it reads CASRDSQNTEAFF.